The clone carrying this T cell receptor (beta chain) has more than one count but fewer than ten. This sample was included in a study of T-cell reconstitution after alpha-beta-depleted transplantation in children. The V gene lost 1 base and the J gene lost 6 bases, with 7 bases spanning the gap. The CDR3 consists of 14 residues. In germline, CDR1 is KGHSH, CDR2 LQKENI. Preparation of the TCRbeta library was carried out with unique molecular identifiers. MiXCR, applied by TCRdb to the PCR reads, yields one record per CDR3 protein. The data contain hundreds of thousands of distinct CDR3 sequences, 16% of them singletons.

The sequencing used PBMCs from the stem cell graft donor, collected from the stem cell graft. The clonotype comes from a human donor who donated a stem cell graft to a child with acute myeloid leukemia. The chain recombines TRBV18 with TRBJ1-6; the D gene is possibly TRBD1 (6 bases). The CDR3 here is CASSPQQGNSPLHF. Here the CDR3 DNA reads TGTGCCAGCTCACCACAACAGGGTAATTCACCCCTCCACTTT.